This entry lists 15 T cell receptor beta chains sequenced from one sample in a study of blood T cell repertoires in COVID-19. TCRdb's copy holds only in-frame clones and misses some; the assay was immunoSEQ multiplex PCR. In the table there are tens of thousands of clones, 84% of which are singletons. Sequencing was carried out using peripheral blood. The receptors were gathered from a man between 50 and 59 years old with acute or convalescent COVID-19.

The CDR3 is CATSGWPITDTQYF. DNA of the CDR3: TGTGCCACCTCCGGGTGGCCTATCACAGATACGCAGTATTTT. The gene calls are TRBV24-1 and TRBJ2-3, with D uncertain. Germline CDR1 is KGHDR and CDR2 is SFDVKD. CDR3 length: 14 amino acids. Trimming pared 9 bases from V and 2 bases from J, leaving 14 bases between.

This chain links TRBV7-9 with TRBJ2-7; unclear D gene. The CDR3 runs to 11 residues. V lost 1 base and J lost 8, with 6 bases in between. Germline CDR1 SEHNR, CDR2 FQNEAQ (reference sequence). CDR3 region: CASSLEQKQYF. The DNA for the CDR3 is TGTGCCAGCAGCTTAGAACAGAAGCAGTACTTC.

This clone was observed a single time. The chain couples TRBV7-9 to TRBJ2-5; tentative D call: TRBD2 (6 bases). Germline CDR1 reads SEHNR; CDR2 reads FQNEAQ (reference sequence). The CDR3 is made up of 15 amino acids. Trimming cost V 2 bases and J 5 bases, with 15 bases left between them. In DNA form, the CDR3 reads TGTGCCAGCAGCTTAAGGGACTCAGCCGCTGAGACCCAGTACTTC. This sequence encodes CASSLRDSAAETQYF.

The V and J genes are TRBV12-3 or TRBV12-4 and TRBJ2-1; 9 nucleotides match TRBD2. After removal of 9 bases from V and 8 bases from J, the junction contained 8 bases not matched to a gene. CDR3 size: 13 residues. The CDR3, as DNA: TGTGCCAGTCTTAGCGGGAGTAAGTATGAGCAGTTCTTC. It is translated as CASLSGSKYEQFF.

V gene TRBV19 combines with J gene TRBJ1-5; 8 nucleotides match TRBD1. The CDR3 length is 14 residues. The junction had 5 bases not matched to a gene; V was cut back by 6 bases and J by 4 bases. The germline CDR1 and CDR2 sequences are LNHDA and SQIVND (reference sequence). CDR3 in amino acids: CASRPGQDNQPQHF. Here the CDR3 DNA reads TGTGCCAGTAGACCGGGACAGGATAATCAGCCCCAGCATTTT.

V usage is TRBV10-1 and J usage is TRBJ2-4; the match to TRBD2 covers 7 bases. V gave up 6 bases and J gave up 6 bases; unmatched junction bases: 14. Germline CDR1 is WNHNN and CDR2 is SYGVQD (reference sequence). The CDR3 spans 16 residues. CDR3 sequence (DNA): TGCGCCAGCAGCCCTCTGCGGGGAGGGCCGTTAAACATTCAGTACTTC. It specifies CASSPLRGGPLNIQYF.

The chain is built from TRBV28 and TRBJ1-2, with 10 positions matching TRBD1. Trimming took 3 bases from V and 8 from J; bases not matched to a gene: 3. CDR3 length equals 13 residues. Germline assignment: CDR1 MDHEN and CDR2 SYDVKM. As DNA, the CDR3 is TGTGCCAGCAGTTTGAGGACAGGGGGAGGCTACACCTTC. Protein product: CASSLRTGGGYTF.

V and J are TRBV5-1 and TRBJ2-1; 9 bases align to TRBD2. With V trimmed by 2 bases and J by 6 bases, 6 bases remained unmatched. There are 15 residues in the CDR3. From germline, CDR1 is SGHRS and CDR2 YFSETQ. The CDR3 coding sequence is TGCGCCAGCAGCTTCCGGGCGGGAGGGGGCAATGAGCAGTTCTTC. Translated: CASSFRAGGGNEQFF.

The count of this clone is one. This chain joins TRBV12-5 and TRBJ1-2, with a possible D match to TRBD1 (5 bases). Germline V gene lookup returns CDR1 LGHNT and CDR2 FRNRAP. The CDR3 is 13 residues long. V was pared by 6 bases and J by 3 bases, with 11 bases between. CDR3 protein: CASGSDTHYGYTF. Here the CDR3 DNA reads TGTGCTAGTGGCTCGGACACTCACTATGGCTACACCTTC.

The chain combines TRBV4-3 with TRBJ2-1; the D gene is possibly TRBD2 (5 bases). The CDR3 length is 14 residues. From germline, CDR1 is LGHNA and CDR2 YSLEER. Trimming removed 6 bases from V and 5 bases from J, with 14 bases in between. The CDR3 DNA reads TGCGCCAGCAGGGAGGAAAGGGCGAACAATGAGCAGTTCTTC. Translating it yields CASREERANNEQFF.

The rearrangement joins TRBV28 to TRBJ1-5; D remains unclear. Between the trimmed V and J ends, which lost 3 bases and 11 bases, there was a span of 14 bases. The CDR3 has 13 residues. Germline-derived CDR1 and CDR2 are MDHEN and SYDVKM. The CDR3 sequence is CASSFGSRPAQHF. Here the CDR3 DNA reads TGTGCCAGCAGTTTTGGCAGTCGCCCTGCCCAGCATTTT.

The rearrangement uses TRBV18 and TRBJ2-5; 8 bases agree with TRBD2. CDR3 length equals 17 residues. The V and J ends lost 0 bases and 1 base, in that order; junction bases with no gene match: 7. Looked up from germline, CDR1 is KGHSH and CDR2 is LQKENI. CDR3 bases: TGTGCCAGCTCACCACCTTCGGGACTAGGCGCCCAAGAGACCCAGTACTTC. This sequence encodes CASSPPSGLGAQETQYF.

V and J are TRBV2 and TRBJ2-1; the match to TRBD1 covers 9 bases. The CDR3 has 14 amino acids. J gave up 1 base and V 7 bases, and 2 bases lay outside the gene matches. From germline, CDR1 is SNHLY and CDR2 FYNNEI. The CDR3 region is CASTGQGSYNEQFF. The CDR3 DNA reads as TGTGCCAGCACCGGACAGGGGTCCTACAATGAGCAGTTCTTC.

The DNA of the CDR3 is TGTGCCAGCAGTTTAGGTAGCGGGAAATCCTACAATGAGCAGTTCTTC. Encoded protein: CASSLGSGKSYNEQFF. V gene TRBV28 combines with J gene TRBJ2-1; 8 bases are a match to TRBD2. Germline V gene lookup returns CDR1 MDHEN and CDR2 SYDVKM. The CDR3 spans 16 residues. The V gene end was trimmed by 2 bases and the J gene end by 1 base; junction bases not matched to a gene: 4.

V gene TRBV3-1 (or the pseudogene TRBV3-2) combines with J gene TRBJ2-2; D remains unclear. The CDR3 is made up of 14 amino acids. The ends were cut back, 3 bases at V and 5 bases at J, with 10 bases in the middle. From germline, CDR1 is LGHDT and CDR2 YNNKEL (reference sequence). The CDR3 reads CASSHVIETGELFF. Written as DNA, the CDR3 is TGTGCCAGCAGCCACGTCATAGAGACCGGGGAGCTGTTTTTT.